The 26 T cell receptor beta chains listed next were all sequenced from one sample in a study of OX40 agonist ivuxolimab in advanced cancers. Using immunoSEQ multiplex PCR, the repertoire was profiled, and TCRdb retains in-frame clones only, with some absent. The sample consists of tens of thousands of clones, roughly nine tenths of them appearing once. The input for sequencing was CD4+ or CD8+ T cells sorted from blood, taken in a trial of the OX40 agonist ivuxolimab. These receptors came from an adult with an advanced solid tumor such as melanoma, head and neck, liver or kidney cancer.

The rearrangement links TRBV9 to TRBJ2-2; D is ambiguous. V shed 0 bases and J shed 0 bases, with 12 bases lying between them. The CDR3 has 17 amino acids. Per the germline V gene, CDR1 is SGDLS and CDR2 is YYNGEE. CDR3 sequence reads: CASSVDEDDANTGELFF. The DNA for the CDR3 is TGTGCCAGCAGCGTAGATGAGGACGACGCGAACACCGGGGAGCTGTTTTTT.

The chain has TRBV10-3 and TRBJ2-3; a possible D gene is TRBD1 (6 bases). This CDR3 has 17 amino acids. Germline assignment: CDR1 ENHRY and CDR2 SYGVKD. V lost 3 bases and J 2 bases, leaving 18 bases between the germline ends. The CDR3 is CAISDAGTGRDTDTQYF. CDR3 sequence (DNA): TGTGCCATCAGTGATGCAGGAACAGGGCGCGACACAGATACGCAGTATTTT.

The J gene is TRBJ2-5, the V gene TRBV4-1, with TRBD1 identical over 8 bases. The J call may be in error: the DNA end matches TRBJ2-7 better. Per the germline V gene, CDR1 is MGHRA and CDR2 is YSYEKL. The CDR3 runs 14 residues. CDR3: CASSRGQDPYEQYF. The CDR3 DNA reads TGCGCCAGCAGCCGGGGACAGGATCCCTACGAGCAGTACTTC.

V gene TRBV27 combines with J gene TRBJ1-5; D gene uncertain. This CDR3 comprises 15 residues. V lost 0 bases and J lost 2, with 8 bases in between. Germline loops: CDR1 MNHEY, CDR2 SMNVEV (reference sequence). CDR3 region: CASSLSGGGNQPQHF. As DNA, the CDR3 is TGTGCCAGCAGTTTATCAGGAGGTGGCAATCAGCCCCAGCATTTT.

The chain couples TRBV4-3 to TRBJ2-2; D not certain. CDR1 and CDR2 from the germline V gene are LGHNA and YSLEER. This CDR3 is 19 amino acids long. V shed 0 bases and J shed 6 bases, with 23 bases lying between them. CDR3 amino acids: CASSQDSPASQLRSGELFF. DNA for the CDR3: TGCGCCAGCAGCCAAGATTCTCCAGCTTCCCAATTGAGGTCCGGGGAGCTGTTTTTT.

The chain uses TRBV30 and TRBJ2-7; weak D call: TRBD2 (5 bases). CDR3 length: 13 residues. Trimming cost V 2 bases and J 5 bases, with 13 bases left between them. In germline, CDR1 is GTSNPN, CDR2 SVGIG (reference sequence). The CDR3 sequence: CAWSHLDFDEQYF. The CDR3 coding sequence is TGTGCCTGGAGTCACTTGGACTTCGACGAGCAGTACTTC.

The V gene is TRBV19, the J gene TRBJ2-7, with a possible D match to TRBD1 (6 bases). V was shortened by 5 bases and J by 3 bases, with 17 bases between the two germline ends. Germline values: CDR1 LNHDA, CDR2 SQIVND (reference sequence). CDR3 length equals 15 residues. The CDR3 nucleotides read TGTGCCAGTAGTTACAGGGTCGCAAACTTCTACGAGCAGTACTTC. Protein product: CASSYRVANFYEQYF.

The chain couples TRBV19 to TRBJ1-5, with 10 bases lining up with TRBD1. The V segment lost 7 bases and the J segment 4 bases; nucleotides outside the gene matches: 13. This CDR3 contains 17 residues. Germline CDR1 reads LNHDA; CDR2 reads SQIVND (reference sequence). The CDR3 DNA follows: TGTGCCAGTAACTACATCAGGGGACAGGGGTGGAATCAGCCCCAGCATTTT. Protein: CASNYIRGQGWNQPQHF.

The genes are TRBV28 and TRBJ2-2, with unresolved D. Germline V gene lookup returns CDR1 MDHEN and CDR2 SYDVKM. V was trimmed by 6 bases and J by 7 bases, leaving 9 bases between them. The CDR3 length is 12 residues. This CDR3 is CASRWGIGELFF. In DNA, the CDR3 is TGTGCCAGCAGATGGGGTATCGGGGAGCTGTTTTTT. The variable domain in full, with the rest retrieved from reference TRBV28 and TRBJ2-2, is DVKVTQSSRYLVKRTGEKVFLECVQDMDHENMFWYRQDPGLGLRLIYFSYDVKMKEKGDIPEGYSVSREKKERFSLILESASTNQTSMYLCASRWGIGELFFGEGSRLTVL.

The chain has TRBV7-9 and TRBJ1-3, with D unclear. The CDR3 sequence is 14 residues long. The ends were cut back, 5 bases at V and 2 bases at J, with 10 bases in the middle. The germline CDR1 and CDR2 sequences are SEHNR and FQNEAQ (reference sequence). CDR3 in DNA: TGTGCCAGCAGCGGCCCGATCACTGGAAACACCATATATTTT. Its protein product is CASSGPITGNTIYF.

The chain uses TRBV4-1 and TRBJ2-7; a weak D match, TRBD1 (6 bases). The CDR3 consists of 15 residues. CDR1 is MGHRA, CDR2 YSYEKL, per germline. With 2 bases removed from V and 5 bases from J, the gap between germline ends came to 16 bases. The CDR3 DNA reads TGCGCCAGCAGCCAACAAACCGGACAGCCCAACGAGCAGTACTTC. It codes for CASSQQTGQPNEQYF.

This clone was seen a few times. CDR3 loop: CASSSTGGGYGYTF. As DNA, the CDR3 is TGTGCCAGCAGCTCCACAGGGGGCGGCTATGGCTACACCTTC. V usage is TRBV7-3 and J usage is TRBJ1-2; 9 bases map to TRBD1. The CDR3 spans 14 residues. Germline CDR1 reads SGHTA; CDR2 reads FQGTGA. J lost 4 bases, V lost 4 bases, and 4 bases had no gene match. Complete variable domain (other parts from reference TRBV7-3 and TRBJ1-2): GAGVSQTPSNKVTEKGKYVELRCDPISGHTALYWYRQSLGQGPEFLIYFQGTGAADDSGLPNDRFFAVRPEGSVSTLKIQRTERGDSAVYLCASSSTGGGYGYTFGSGTRLTVV.

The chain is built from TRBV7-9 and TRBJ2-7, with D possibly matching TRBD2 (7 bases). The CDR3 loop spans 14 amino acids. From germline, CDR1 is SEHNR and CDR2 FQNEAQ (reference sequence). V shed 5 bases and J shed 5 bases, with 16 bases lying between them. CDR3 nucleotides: TGTGCCAGCAGCCACCGGACCGGGGGGCACGAGCAGTACTTC. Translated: CASSHRTGGHEQYF. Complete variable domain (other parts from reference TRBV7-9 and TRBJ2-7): DTGVSQNPRHKITKRGQNVTFRCDPISEHNRLYWYRQTLGQGPEFLTYFQNEAQLEKSRLLSDRFSAERPKGSFSTLEIQRTEQGDSAMYLCASSHRTGGHEQYFGPGTRLTVT.

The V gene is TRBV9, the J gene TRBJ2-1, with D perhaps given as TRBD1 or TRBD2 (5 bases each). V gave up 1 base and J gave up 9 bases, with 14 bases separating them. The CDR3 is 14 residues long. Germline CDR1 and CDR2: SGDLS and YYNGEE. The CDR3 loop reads CASSVNTGPVEQFF. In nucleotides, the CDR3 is TGTGCCAGCAGCGTAAACACGGGGCCGGTTGAGCAGTTCTTC.

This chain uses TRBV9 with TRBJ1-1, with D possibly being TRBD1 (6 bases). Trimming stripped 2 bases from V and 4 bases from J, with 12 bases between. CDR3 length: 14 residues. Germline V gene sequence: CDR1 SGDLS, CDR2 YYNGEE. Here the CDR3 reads CASSVAGVGTEAFF. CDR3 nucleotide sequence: TGTGCCAGCAGCGTCGCAGGGGTGGGCACTGAAGCTTTCTTT.

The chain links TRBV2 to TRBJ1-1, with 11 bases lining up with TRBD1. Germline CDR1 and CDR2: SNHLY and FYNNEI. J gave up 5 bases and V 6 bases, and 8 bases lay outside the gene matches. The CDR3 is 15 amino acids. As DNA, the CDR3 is TGTGCCAGCAGATACTCCGGGACAGGGGGTACTGAAGCTTTCTTT. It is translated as CASRYSGTGGTEAFF.

CDR3 DNA sequence: TGTGCCAGCAAAACCGACAGGGATATCTGGGAGCAGTACTTC. It encodes CASKTDRDIWEQYF. The chain is built from TRBV27 and TRBJ2-7; 7 bases fit TRBD1. V dropped 7 bases and J dropped 7; count of bases not matched to a gene: 13. Germline V gene lookup returns CDR1 MNHEY and CDR2 SMNVEV (reference sequence). CDR3 length: 14 amino acids.

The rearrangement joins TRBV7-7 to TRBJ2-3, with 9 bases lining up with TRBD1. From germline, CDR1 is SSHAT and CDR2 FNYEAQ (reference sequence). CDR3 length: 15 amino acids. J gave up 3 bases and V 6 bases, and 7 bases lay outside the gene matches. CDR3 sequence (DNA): TGTGCCAGCAGTTTCGGGACAGGGACGACAGATACGCAGTATTTT. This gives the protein CASSFGTGTTDTQYF.

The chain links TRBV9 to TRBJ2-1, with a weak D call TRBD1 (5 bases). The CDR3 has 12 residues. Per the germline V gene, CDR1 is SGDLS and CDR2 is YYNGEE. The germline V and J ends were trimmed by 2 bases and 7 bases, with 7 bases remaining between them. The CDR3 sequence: CASSVRANEQFF. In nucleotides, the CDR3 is TGTGCCAGCAGCGTCAGGGCGAATGAGCAGTTCTTC.

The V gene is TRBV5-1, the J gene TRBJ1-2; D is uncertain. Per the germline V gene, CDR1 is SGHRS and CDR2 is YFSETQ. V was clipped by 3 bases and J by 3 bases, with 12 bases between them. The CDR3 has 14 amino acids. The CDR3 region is CASSSEPDYYGYTF. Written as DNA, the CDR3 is TGCGCCAGCAGCTCGGAACCGGACTACTATGGCTACACCTTC.

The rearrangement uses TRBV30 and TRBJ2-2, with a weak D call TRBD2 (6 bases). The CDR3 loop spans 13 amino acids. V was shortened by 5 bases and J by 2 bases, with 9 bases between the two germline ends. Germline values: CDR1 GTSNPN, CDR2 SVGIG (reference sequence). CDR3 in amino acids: CAWGGINTGELFF. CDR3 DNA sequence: TGTGCCTGGGGCGGGATCAACACCGGGGAGCTGTTTTTT.

CDR3 residues: CASSLSTGAYNEQFF. CDR3 bases: TGTGCCAGCAGCTTATCAACGGGAGCCTACAATGAGCAGTTCTTC. The V call is TRBV7-6, the J call TRBJ2-1, with D tentatively TRBD2 (6 bases). The CDR3 extends over 15 amino acids. Trimming shortened V by 2 bases and J by 2 bases, and 10 bases separated the two germline ends. Looked up from germline, CDR1 is SGHVS and CDR2 is FNYEAQ.

The CDR3 sequence is CASSHATEAFF. CDR3 coding DNA: TGTGCCAGCAGTCATGCAACTGAAGCTTTCTTT. The chain combines TRBV6-1 with TRBJ1-1; no definite D call. The germline V and J ends were trimmed by 5 bases and 5 bases, with 6 bases remaining between them. CDR1 and CDR2 (germline): MNHNS, SASEGT. The CDR3 is made up of 11 amino acids.

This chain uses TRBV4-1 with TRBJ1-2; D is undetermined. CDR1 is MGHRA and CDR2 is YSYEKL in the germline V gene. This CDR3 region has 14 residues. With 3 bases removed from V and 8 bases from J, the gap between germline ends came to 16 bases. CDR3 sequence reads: CASSHPGLTGGYTF. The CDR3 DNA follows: TGCGCCAGCAGCCACCCCGGCCTTACCGGGGGCTACACCTTC.

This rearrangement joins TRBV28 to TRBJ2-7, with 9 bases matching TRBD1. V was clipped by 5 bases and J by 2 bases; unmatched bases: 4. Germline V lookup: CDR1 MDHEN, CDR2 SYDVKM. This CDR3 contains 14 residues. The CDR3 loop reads CASSIWTGAYEQYF. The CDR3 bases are TGTGCCAGCAGTATCTGGACAGGGGCCTACGAGCAGTACTTC.

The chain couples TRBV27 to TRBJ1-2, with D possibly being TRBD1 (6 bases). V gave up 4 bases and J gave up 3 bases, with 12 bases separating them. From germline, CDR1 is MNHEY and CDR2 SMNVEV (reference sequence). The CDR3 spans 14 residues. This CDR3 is CASSSAGVHYGYTF. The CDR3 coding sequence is TGTGCCAGCAGTTCGGCAGGGGTACACTATGGCTACACCTTC.